Listed here are 19 T cell receptor beta chains from one sample, sequenced in a study of Tregs in tolerant kidney transplant recipients. Recipients received nonmyeloablative bone marrow transplants from related graft donors, with transient mixed chimerism. Assay: immunoSEQ multiplex PCR; the TCRdb copy retains only in-frame clones and omits some. The sample has approximately 60,000 clones, about 87% seen once. This material consisted of CD4+ T cells from blood (PBMCs), taken 6 months after the transplant. Receptors originate from a human patient who received a combined kidney and bone marrow transplant. The graft donor may have given rise to some T cells.

V and J are TRBV11-3 and TRBJ2-7; 10 bases align to TRBD2. The CDR3 is made up of 18 amino acids. Germline-derived CDR1 and CDR2 are SGHNT and YENEEA. The J segment lost 4 bases and the V segment lost 1 base, leaving 13 bases of the junction unmatched. This CDR3 reads CASSLGIPTSGIWYEQYF. The CDR3, as DNA: TGTGCCAGCAGCTTAGGAATTCCAACTAGCGGGATTTGGTACGAGCAGTACTTC.

The chain joins TRBV6-4 to TRBJ1-2; TRBD1 is a possible D gene (6 bases). V lost 5 bases and J lost 3, with 13 bases in between. CDR1 is MRHNA, CDR2 SNTAGT, per germline. The CDR3 covers 14 residues. The CDR3 nucleotides read TGTGCCAGCAGTCCCGGGGCAGGGGACTATGGCTACACCTTC. Translation gives CASSPGAGDYGYTF.

CDR3 protein: CASSSGTNYGYTF. CDR3 nucleotide sequence: TGCGCCAGCAGCTCGGGGACAAACTATGGCTACACCTTC. The V and J genes are TRBV5-1 and TRBJ1-2; tentatively, D is TRBD1 (6 bases). V lost 3 bases, J lost 2 bases, and 8 bases lay in between. This CDR3 contains 13 residues. Germline values: CDR1 SGHRS, CDR2 YFSETQ. Full variable domain (rest looked up from reference TRBV5-1 and TRBJ1-2): KAGVTQTPRYLIKTRGQQVTLSCSPISGHRSVSWYQQTPGQGLQFLFEYFSETQRNKGNFPGRFSGRQFSNSRSEMNVSTLELGDSALYLCASSSGTNYGYTFGSGTRLTVV.

This chain uses TRBV28 with TRBJ1-4, with no clear D. Trimming left V 1 base short and J 4 bases short, with 7 bases between. Germline V gene lookup returns CDR1 MDHEN and CDR2 SYDVKM. CDR3 length: 14 residues. CDR3 nucleotide sequence: TGTGCCAGCAGTTTATCGCAGGATAATGAAAAACTGTTTTTT. Residues: CASSLSQDNEKLFF. Drawing the rest from reference TRBV28 and TRBJ1-4, the complete variable domain is DVKVTQSSRYLVKRTGEKVFLECVQDMDHENMFWYRQDPGLGLRLIYFSYDVKMKEKGDIPEGYSVSREKKERFSLILESASTNQTSMYLCASSLSQDNEKLFFGSGTQLSVL.

The chain combines TRBV6-1 with TRBJ2-7; a possible D gene is TRBD1 (5 bases). Germline CDR1 is MNHNS and CDR2 is SASEGT. Trimming cost V 10 bases and J 5 bases, with 18 bases left between them. The CDR3 has 13 amino acids. In nucleotides, the CDR3 is TGTGCCACGCTCAGGGCCCCAGGGAACGAGCAGTACTTC. Its protein is CATLRAPGNEQYF.

The rearrangement links TRBV7-7 to TRBJ2-2; 10 bases fit TRBD1. Germline V gives CDR1 SSHAT, CDR2 FNYEAQ (reference sequence). The CDR3 runs 14 residues. J lost 7 bases, V lost 5 bases, and 4 bases had no gene match. The CDR3 spells CASSGGQGHGELFF. The CDR3 DNA is TGTGCCAGCAGCGGGGGACAGGGGCACGGGGAGCTGTTTTTT.

The chain joins TRBV5-1 to TRBJ2-5, with 8 positions matching TRBD1. This CDR3 is built from 15 residues. CDR1 and CDR2 from the germline V gene are SGHRS and YFSETQ. The ends lost 4 bases at V and 4 bases at J; junction bases unmatched: 9. CDR3 in amino acids: CASSTGQGGLETQYF. CDR3 nucleotide sequence: TGCGCCAGCAGCACTGGACAGGGAGGTCTAGAGACCCAGTACTTC.

V is TRBV7-2 and J is TRBJ2-7; no firm D call. The CDR3 runs to 14 residues. The germline V and J ends were trimmed by 1 base and 5 bases, with 12 bases remaining between them. Germline V gene sequence: CDR1 SGHTA, CDR2 FQGNSA. CDR3 DNA sequence: TGTGCCAGCAGCTTAGTCCTAGTAGGCGACGAGCAGTACTTC. Protein product: CASSLVLVGDEQYF.

J is TRBJ2-2 and V is TRBV7-8, with 13 bases aligning to TRBD2. The CDR3 runs 18 residues. CDR1 is SGHVS and CDR2 is FQNEAQ in the germline V gene. V was clipped by 5 bases and J by 0 bases; unmatched bases: 6. The CDR3 reads CASSPGLAGPPNTGELFF. The CDR3 region has the DNA TGTGCCAGCAGCCCGGGACTAGCGGGACCTCCGAACACCGGGGAGCTGTTTTTT. Full variable domain (rest looked up from reference TRBV7-8 and TRBJ2-2): GAGVSQSPRYKVAKRGQDVALRCDPISGHVSLFWYQQALGQGPEFLTYFQNEAQLDKSGLPSDRFFAERPEGSVSTLKIQRTQQEDSAVYLCASSPGLAGPPNTGELFFGEGSRLTVL.

The V and J genes are TRBV7-9 and TRBJ1-2; a possible D gene is TRBD1 (5 bases). Germline V gene data show CDR1 as SEHNR and CDR2 as FQNEAQ (reference sequence). This CDR3 has 13 amino acids. The germline V and J ends were trimmed by 1 base and 5 bases, with 8 bases remaining between them. CDR3 nucleotide sequence: TGTGCCAGCAGCTTAGGTCAGGGATATGGCTACACCTTC. Encoded protein: CASSLGQGYGYTF.

The J gene is TRBJ2-7, the V gene TRBV6-5; maybe TRBD2 (6 bases). Trimming shortened V by 6 bases and J by 0 bases, and 12 bases separated the two germline ends. The V gene's germline CDR1 is MNHEY and CDR2 SVGAGI. The CDR3 loop spans 14 amino acids. The CDR3 loop is CASSLGLSSYEQYF. The DNA of the CDR3 is TGTGCCAGCAGCCTGGGACTTTCCTCCTACGAGCAGTACTTC.

The CDR3 bases are TGTGCCAGCAGCTCCCACACGACAGGGTTTGGCGGCTACACCTTC. Amino acids: CASSSHTTGFGGYTF. The genes are TRBV9 and TRBJ1-2; TRBD1 agrees at 7 bases. V shed 4 bases and J 8 bases; nucleotides not matched to a gene: 14. CDR1 is SGDLS and CDR2 is YYNGEE in the germline V gene. This CDR3 spans 15 amino acids.

CDR3 protein: CASSLALPPADTQYF. CDR3 bases: TGTGCCAGCAGCTTAGCGCTACCCCCGGCAGATACGCAGTATTTT. This rearrangement joins TRBV7-2 to TRBJ2-3; no firm D call. The V and J ends lost 0 bases and 4 bases respectively, with 11 bases between them. This CDR3 spans 15 amino acids. Germline V CDR1 and CDR2: SGHTA, FQGNSA.

The CDR3 sequence is CASSHTGLGEKLFF. The CDR3 region has the DNA TGTGCCAGCAGCCACACAGGCCTGGGGGAAAAACTGTTTTTT. This chain links TRBV5-6 with TRBJ1-4; D might be TRBD1 (5 bases). Germline values: CDR1 SGHDT, CDR2 YYEEEE. Trimming left V 4 bases short and J 8 bases short, with 15 bases between. The CDR3 extends over 14 amino acids.

The chain employs TRBV29-1 and TRBJ2-5; no definite D call. CDR3 size: 13 residues. In germline, CDR1 is SQVTM, CDR2 ANQGSEA. The germline V and J ends were trimmed by 2 bases and 1 base, with 8 bases remaining between them. DNA for the CDR3: TGCAGCGTTGAACGGAACAGCCAAGAGACCCAGTACTTC. Translated: CSVERNSQETQYF.

CDR3 region: CASSLRSSGGAIQETQYF. CDR3 DNA: TGTGCCAGCAGCTTACGGTCTAGCGGGGGGGCCATACAAGAGACCCAGTACTTC. The rearrangement joins TRBV7-2 to TRBJ2-5; the match to TRBD2 covers 12 bases. The CDR3 is 18 residues long. Looked up from germline, CDR1 is SGHTA and CDR2 is FQGNSA. With V trimmed by 2 bases and J by 2 bases, 9 bases remained unmatched.

V usage is TRBV2 and J usage is TRBJ2-6; the match to TRBD1 covers 7 bases. The germline V gene has CDR1 SNHLY and CDR2 FYNNEI. With 7 bases clipped from V and 4 bases from J, the junction kept 10 bases outside the gene matches. The length of the CDR3 is 16 residues. The CDR3 reads CASTQTGPSGANVLTF. The CDR3 region has the DNA TGTGCCAGCACCCAGACAGGGCCCTCGGGGGCCAACGTCCTGACTTTC.

The chain combines TRBV7-9 with TRBJ1-1; no clear D. This CDR3 contains 15 residues. The germline CDR1 and CDR2 sequences are SEHNR and FQNEAQ (reference sequence). Trimming took 3 bases from V and 1 from J, leaving 12 bases between them. DNA of the CDR3: TGTGCCAGCAGCTTCGGGATAGGTTCGAACACTGAAGCTTTCTTT. Translating it yields CASSFGIGSNTEAFF.

The chain has TRBV6-5 and TRBJ1-2; 8 bases align to TRBD1. Germline assignment: CDR1 MNHEY and CDR2 SVGAGI. Losses at the gene ends were 5 bases for V and 2 bases for J; bases not matched to a gene: 7. CDR3 length: 15 amino acids. The CDR3 DNA reads as TGTGCCAGCAGTCAACGGACAGGGACGAACTATGGCTACACCTTC. It codes for CASSQRTGTNYGYTF.